This TCR beta chain was identified during a study of blood T cell repertoires in COVID-19. About the research overall: Acute and convalescent COVID-19 specimens originated in the United States, Italy and Spain. In each case, the material was cDNA or gDNA derived from T cells, B-cell-depleted T cells, or PBMCs.

Germline-derived CDR1 and CDR2 are LNHDA and SQIVND (reference sequence). CDR3 length: 14 amino acids. Trimming removed 8 bases from V and 2 bases from J, with 16 bases in between. Methods used by the authors: Researchers report that nucleated cell counts were estimated from reference gene primer amplification. Assay used: immunoSEQ multiplex PCR; TCRdb lists only in-frame clones, some missing. V and J calls and clone size follow that table, whereas D and trimming were derived from the DNA. The table has about 62,000 clones, roughly 88% seen once. This clonotype was obtained from a woman aged 80 or older with acute or convalescent COVID-19. The specimen sequenced was peripheral blood. J is TRBJ2-7 and V is TRBV19; D is uncertain. DNA for the CDR3: TGTGCCAGTTCCGACTCACGAGATACCTACGAGCAGTACTTC. Translated, it gives CASSDSRDTYEQYF.